Below, 21 T cell receptor beta chains from the same sample are listed, as sequenced in a study of cytomegalovirus exposure and HLA in healthy donors. This PCR relied on a set of 60 Vbeta primers and 13 Jbeta primers. TCRdb's copy holds only in-frame clones and misses some; the assay was immunoSEQ multiplex PCR. The sample contains roughly 70,000 clones, about 80% of which appear only once. Sequencing was carried out using PBMCs. The receptors come from a man in his fifties in good health and CMV-seronegative.

This clone was recorded a few times. The rearrangement links TRBV5-1 to TRBJ1-1; 10 bases are a match to TRBD1. The germline gives CDR1 SGHRS, CDR2 YFSETQ. J lost 8 bases, V lost 5 bases, and 12 bases had no gene match. The CDR3 length is 15 residues. As DNA, the CDR3 is TGCGCCAGCAGAATGGTGGGACAGGGGCCTGAGGAAGCTTTCTTT. Translating it yields CASRMVGQGPEEAFF.

DNA for the CDR3: TGTGCCAGCTCACCCTACCAGGATATCACTGAAGCTTTCTTT. Encoded protein: CASSPYQDITEAFF. The V gene is TRBV18, the J gene TRBJ1-1; D unclear. With 3 bases removed from V and 4 bases from J, the gap between germline ends came to 12 bases. The germline V gene encodes CDR1 KGHSH and CDR2 LQKENI. The CDR3 covers 14 residues.

Only a few counts were recorded for this clone. The genes are TRBV5-6 and TRBJ2-2; 8 nucleotides agree with TRBD2. Germline-derived CDR1 and CDR2 are SGHDT and YYEEEE. Germline trimming cut 1 base from V and 6 bases from J; bases unmatched to any gene: 14. The CDR3 is made up of 18 amino acids. In nucleotides, the CDR3 is TGTGCCAGCAGCTTGCTAGCGGGTTTGAACTTGGTCTCCGGGGAGCTGTTTTTT. Residues: CASSLLAGLNLVSGELFF.

The J gene is TRBJ1-1, the V gene TRBV30, with D possibly being TRBD1 (6 bases). V was shortened by 8 bases and J by 0 bases, with 13 bases between the two germline ends. The CDR3 is 13 amino acids. The germline gives CDR1 GTSNPN, CDR2 SVGIG (reference sequence). CDR3 DNA: TGTGCCGGGCAGGGGCGGGTGAACACTGAAGCTTTCTTT. Translation gives CAGQGRVNTEAFF.

The chain couples TRBV13 to TRBJ2-7, with 8 bases lining up with TRBD2. Germline lookup yields CDR1 PRHDT and CDR2 FYEKMQ (reference sequence). The CDR3 loop spans 15 amino acids. V dropped 2 bases and J dropped 5; count of bases not matched to a gene: 8. CDR3 coding DNA: TGTGCCAGCAGCTTATGGACTAGCAACGGCGACGAGCAGTACTTC. This gives the protein CASSLWTSNGDEQYF.

This chain uses TRBV20-1 with TRBJ2-5, with D uncertain. CDR1 DFQATT and CDR2 SNEGSKA come from the germline V gene (reference sequence). The CDR3 extends over 11 amino acids. V dropped 1 base and J dropped 3 bases, with 3 bases sitting between them. Here the CDR3 DNA reads TGCAGTGCTAGAGCTAAAGAGACCCAGTACTTC. As protein: CSARAKETQYF.

The chain is built from TRBV18 and TRBJ1-1; no firm D call. V dropped 2 bases and J dropped 7 bases, with 8 bases sitting between them. The CDR3 runs to 12 residues. CDR1 is KGHSH and CDR2 is LQKENI in the germline V gene. DNA of the CDR3: TGTGCCAGCTCACCAAATCTGTTTGAAGCTTTCTTT. Translation gives CASSPNLFEAFF.

V is TRBV5-6 and J is TRBJ2-7; possible D gene TRBD1, 5 bases. Germline V lookup: CDR1 SGHDT, CDR2 YYEEEE. V shed 4 bases and J shed 0 bases, with 8 bases lying between them. This CDR3 has 13 residues. CDR3 amino acids: CASSRQISYEQYF. DNA for the CDR3: TGTGCCAGCAGCCGACAGATCTCCTACGAGCAGTACTTC.

V gene TRBV28 combines with J gene TRBJ1-1; TRBD1 matches at 8 bases. V gave up 5 bases and J gave up 4 bases; unmatched junction bases: 6. CDR1 and CDR2 from the germline V gene are MDHEN and SYDVKM. The CDR3 length is 14 residues. The CDR3 coding sequence is TGTGCCAGCAGTCCGGGACAGGCGGCCACTGAAGCTTTCTTT. It translates to CASSPGQAATEAFF.

The V gene is TRBV27, the J gene TRBJ2-5; maybe TRBD1 (5 bases). Germline CDR1 and CDR2: MNHEY and SMNVEV (reference sequence). This CDR3 has 14 residues. Trimming removed 6 bases from V and 7 bases from J, with 18 bases in between. CDR3 residues: CASSYSGPERTQYF. DNA for the CDR3: TGTGCCAGCAGCTACTCAGGGCCCGAACGGACCCAGTACTTC.

The chain joins TRBV6-5 to TRBJ2-5; 7 bases match TRBD1. Germline CDR1 reads MNHEY; CDR2 reads SVGAGI. The CDR3 is made up of 14 amino acids. After removal of 6 bases from V and 4 bases from J, the junction contained 8 bases not matched to a gene. CDR3 sequence reads: CASRLDRAGETQYF. The CDR3, as DNA: TGTGCCAGCAGGCTAGACAGGGCGGGAGAGACCCAGTACTTC.

The rearrangement joins TRBV28 to TRBJ2-2, with 9 bases aligning to TRBD1. V shed 6 bases and J 3 bases; nucleotides not matched to a gene: 8. The CDR3 is 16 amino acids. The V gene's germline CDR1 is MDHEN and CDR2 SYDVKM. Written as DNA, the CDR3 is TGTGCCAGCAGGGATCAAGGGACAGGGTACACCGGGGAGCTGTTTTTT. It specifies CASRDQGTGYTGELFF.

This clone was counted between two and nine times. CDR3: CASSQDWVSSRGYTF. The DNA of the CDR3 is TGTGCCAGCAGCCAAGACTGGGTTTCGTCTAGAGGCTACACCTTC. J is TRBJ1-2 and V is TRBV14; D not certain. CDR3 length: 15 residues. Per germline, CDR1 SGHDN and CDR2 FVKESK. V was pared by 0 bases and J by 8 bases, with 16 bases between.

J is TRBJ2-6 and V is TRBV5-1, with 9 bases fitting TRBD1. The CDR3 runs 20 residues. From germline, CDR1 is SGHRS and CDR2 YFSETQ. The V gene end was trimmed by 5 bases and the J gene end by 3 bases; junction bases not matched to a gene: 18. The CDR3 is CASRLRVQGQGTFGANVLTF. The CDR3 DNA reads TGCGCCAGCAGGTTGCGGGTCCAGGGACAGGGTACCTTTGGGGCCAACGTCCTGACTTTC.

The chain combines TRBV25-1 with TRBJ1-2; TRBD1 matches 8 bases. Germline assignment: CDR1 MGHDK and CDR2 SYGVNS. This CDR3 is built from 15 residues. V dropped 1 base and J dropped 8; count of bases not matched to a gene: 9. The CDR3 here is CASSEWDRRFQGYTF. The CDR3 region has the DNA TGTGCCAGCAGTGAATGGGACAGGAGGTTTCAAGGCTACACCTTC.

The chain is built from TRBV28 and TRBJ2-7; TRBD1 matches 8 bases. The CDR3 sequence is 15 residues long. From germline, CDR1 is MDHEN and CDR2 SYDVKM. V gave up 6 bases and J gave up 4 bases; unmatched junction bases: 11. The CDR3 DNA follows: TGTGCCAGCAGCGCCCTCGGACAGGGCTTGTACGAGCAGTACTTC. It is translated as CASSALGQGLYEQYF.

The chain recombines TRBV25-1 with TRBJ1-1, with 7 bases aligning to TRBD1. The CDR3 is 15 residues long. Germline values: CDR1 MGHDK, CDR2 SYGVNS. Trimming took 4 bases from V and 1 from J; bases not matched to a gene: 6. CDR3 DNA sequence: TGTGCCAGCAGTGCCCCCCGGACAGGGAACACTGAAGCTTTCTTT. Encoded protein: CASSAPRTGNTEAFF.

The rearrangement joins TRBV29-1 to TRBJ2-1, with 11 positions matching TRBD2. With 6 bases clipped from V and 7 bases from J, the junction kept 11 bases outside the gene matches. Germline CDR1 SQVTM, CDR2 ANQGSEA. The CDR3 consists of 15 residues. The CDR3 loop reads CSVKNLAGGENEQFF. CDR3 coding DNA: TGCAGCGTCAAGAACCTAGCGGGAGGAGAGAATGAGCAGTTCTTC.

This clone appeared a few times. The rearrangement links TRBV5-1 to TRBJ1-1, with 11 bases fitting TRBD1. This CDR3 is 14 amino acids long. V trimming: 3 bases; J trimming: 10 bases; junction bases outside the gene matches: 8. CDR1 SGHRS and CDR2 YFSETQ come from the germline V gene. CDR3 in DNA: TGCGCCAGCAGCTCGGACAGGGGGCAACTCGGAGCTTTCTTT. The encoded protein is CASSSDRGQLGAFF.

This chain joins TRBV5-1 and TRBJ2-5; weak D call: TRBD2 (7 bases). The J call may be mistaken, given a closer DNA end match to TRBJ2-7. This CDR3 has 14 amino acids. The germline V gene encodes CDR1 SGHRS and CDR2 YFSETQ. CDR3 region: CASSLRGGSYEQYF. In nucleotides, the CDR3 is TGCGCCAGCAGCTTGAGGGGGGGCTCCTACGAGCAGTACTTC.

In its sample, this clone was seen a few times. The genes are TRBV27 and TRBJ2-5; D possibly corresponds to TRBD2 (7 bases). V was shortened by 5 bases and J by 4 bases, with 14 bases between the two germline ends. Germline values: CDR1 MNHEY, CDR2 SMNVEV (reference sequence). This CDR3 has 14 amino acids. This CDR3 is CASSVGGPGETQYF. The CDR3 region has the DNA TGTGCCAGCAGTGTCGGGGGGCCGGGAGAGACCCAGTACTTC.